This T cell receptor beta chain was captured in a study of PD-L1 blockade in urothelial cancer. In the study overall: Atezolizumab 1,200 mg was given intravenously every 3 weeks, starting 2014.

Deletions cut 0 bases from V and 1 base from J, with 12 bases between. The CDR3 has 16 amino acids. Germline CDR1 and CDR2: SGHAT and FQNNGV. Sequencing used immunoSEQ multiplex PCR; TCRdb keeps in-frame clones, though not all of them. The sample records about 76,000 clones, roughly 80% being singletons. This chain links TRBV11-2 with TRBJ1-2, with D uncertain. The material was PBMCs, obtained around atezolizumab (anti-PD-L1) treatment. The source of this sequence is a man in his 70s with urothelial cancer. CDR3 DNA: TGTGCCAGCAGCTTAGAATCATCGCGAGTTAACTATGGCTACACCTTC. This translates into CASSLESSRVNYGYTF.